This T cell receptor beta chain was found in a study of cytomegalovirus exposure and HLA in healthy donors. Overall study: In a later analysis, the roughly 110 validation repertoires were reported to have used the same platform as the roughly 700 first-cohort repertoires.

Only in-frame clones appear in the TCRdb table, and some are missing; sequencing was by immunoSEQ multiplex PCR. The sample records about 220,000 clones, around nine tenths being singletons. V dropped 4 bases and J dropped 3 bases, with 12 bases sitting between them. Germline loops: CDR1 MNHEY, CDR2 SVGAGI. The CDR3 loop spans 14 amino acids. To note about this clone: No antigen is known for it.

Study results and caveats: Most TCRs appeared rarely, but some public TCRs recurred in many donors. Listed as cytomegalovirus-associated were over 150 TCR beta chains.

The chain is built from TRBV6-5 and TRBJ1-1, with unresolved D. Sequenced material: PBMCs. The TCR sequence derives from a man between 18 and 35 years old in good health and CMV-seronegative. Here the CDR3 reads CASSWREGDTEAFF. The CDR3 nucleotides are TGTGCCAGCAGTTGGAGGGAAGGAGACACTGAAGCTTTCTTT.